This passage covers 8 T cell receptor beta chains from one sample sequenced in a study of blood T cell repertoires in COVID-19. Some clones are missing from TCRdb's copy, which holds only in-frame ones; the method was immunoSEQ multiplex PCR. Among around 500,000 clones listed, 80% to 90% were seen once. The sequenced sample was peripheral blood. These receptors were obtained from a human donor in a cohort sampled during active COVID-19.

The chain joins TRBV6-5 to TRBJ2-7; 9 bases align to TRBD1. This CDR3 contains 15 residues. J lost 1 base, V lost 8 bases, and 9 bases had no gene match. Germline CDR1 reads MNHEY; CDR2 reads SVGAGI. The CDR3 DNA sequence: TGTGCCAGCGCACAACAGGGGGCAGAGTCCTACGAGCAGTACTTC. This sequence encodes CASAQQGAESYEQYF.

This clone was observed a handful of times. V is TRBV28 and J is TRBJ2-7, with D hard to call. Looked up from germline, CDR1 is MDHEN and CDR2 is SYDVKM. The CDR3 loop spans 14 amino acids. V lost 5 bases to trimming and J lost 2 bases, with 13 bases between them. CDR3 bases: TGTGCCAGCAGTACTAACCCCCGGACCTACGAGCAGTACTTC. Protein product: CASSTNPRTYEQYF.

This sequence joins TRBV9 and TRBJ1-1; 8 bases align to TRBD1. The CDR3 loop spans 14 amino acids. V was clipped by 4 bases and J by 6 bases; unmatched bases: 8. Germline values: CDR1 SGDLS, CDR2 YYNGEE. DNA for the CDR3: TGTGCCAGCAGCACCACAGGGGGTTGGTCTGAAGCTTTCTTT. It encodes CASSTTGGWSEAFF.

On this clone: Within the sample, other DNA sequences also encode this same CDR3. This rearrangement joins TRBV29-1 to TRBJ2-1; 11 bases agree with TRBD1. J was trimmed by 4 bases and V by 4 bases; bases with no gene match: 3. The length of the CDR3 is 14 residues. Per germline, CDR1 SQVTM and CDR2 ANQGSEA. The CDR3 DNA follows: TGCAGCGTTGGGGACAGGGGGGGTTACAATGAGCAGTTCTTC. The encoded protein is CSVGDRGGYNEQFF.

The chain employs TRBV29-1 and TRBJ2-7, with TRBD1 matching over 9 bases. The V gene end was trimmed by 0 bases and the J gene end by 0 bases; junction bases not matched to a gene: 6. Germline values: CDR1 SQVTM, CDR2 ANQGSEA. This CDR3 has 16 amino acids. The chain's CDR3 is CSVEDPGTGSSYEQYF. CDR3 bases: TGCAGCGTTGAAGATCCCGGGACAGGGAGCTCCTACGAGCAGTACTTC.

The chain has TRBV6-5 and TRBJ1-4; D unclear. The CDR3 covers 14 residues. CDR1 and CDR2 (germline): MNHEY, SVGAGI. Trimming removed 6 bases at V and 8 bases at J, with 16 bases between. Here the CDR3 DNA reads TGTGCCAGCAGCCAAACGGGGTCTTGGGAAAAACTGTTTTTT. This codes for CASSQTGSWEKLFF.

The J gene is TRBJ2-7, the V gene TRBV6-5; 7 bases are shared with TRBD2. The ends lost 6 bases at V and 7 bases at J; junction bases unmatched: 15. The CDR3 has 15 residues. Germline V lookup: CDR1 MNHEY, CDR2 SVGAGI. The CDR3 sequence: CASSVSSGPTGEQYF. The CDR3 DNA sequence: TGTGCCAGCAGCGTGTCTAGCGGCCCTACGGGGGAGCAGTACTTC.

In DNA form, the CDR3 reads TGTGCCAGTAGTGGAACTAGCGGGAGAGATACGCAGTATTTT. The encoded protein is CASSGTSGRDTQYF. The V gene is TRBV19, the J gene TRBJ2-3, with 11 bases aligning to TRBD2. This CDR3 is built from 14 residues. Per the germline V gene, CDR1 is LNHDA and CDR2 is SQIVND (reference sequence). The V and J ends lost 5 bases and 5 bases, in that order; junction bases with no gene match: 3.